The T cell receptor beta chain under discussion was sequenced for a study of PD-L1 blockade in urothelial cancer. Study at large: Patients with male sex and bladder-origin urothelial cancer accounted for about 85% of the roughly 29 enrolled.

Measured with immunoSEQ multiplex PCR; TCRdb has only the in-frame clones, and not every one. The table has about 87,000 clones, over 80% seen once. Germline values: CDR1 SGHAT, CDR2 FQNNGV. With V trimmed by 5 bases and J by 4 bases, 5 bases remained unmatched. The CDR3 covers 14 residues. As to time point: pretreatment peripheral blood. This chain joins TRBV11-2 and TRBJ1-3; 7 bases fit TRBD1. This sequence was found in a man aged 60 to 69 with urothelial cancer. The specimen was PBMCs, collected around atezolizumab (anti-PD-L1) treatment. The CDR3 region is CASSASTGGNTIYF. CDR3 nucleotides: TGTGCCAGCAGCGCTTCGACAGGGGGAAACACCATATATTTT.